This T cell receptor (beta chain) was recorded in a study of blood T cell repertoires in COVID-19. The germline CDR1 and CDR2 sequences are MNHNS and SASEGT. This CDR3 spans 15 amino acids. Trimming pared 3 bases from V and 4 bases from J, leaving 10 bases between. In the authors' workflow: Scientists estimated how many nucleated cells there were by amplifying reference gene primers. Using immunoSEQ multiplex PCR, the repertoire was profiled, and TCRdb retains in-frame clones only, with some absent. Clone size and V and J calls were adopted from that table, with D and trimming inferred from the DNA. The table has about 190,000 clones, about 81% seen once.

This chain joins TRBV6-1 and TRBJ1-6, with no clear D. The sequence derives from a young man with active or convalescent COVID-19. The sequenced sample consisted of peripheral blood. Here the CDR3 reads CASSERSYYNSPLHF. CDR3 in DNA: TGTGCCAGCAGTGAGCGGAGTTATTATAATTCACCCCTCCACTTT.